This T cell receptor (beta chain) originates from a study of blood T cell repertoires in COVID-19 (dated by TCRdb to about 2020). With respect to the entire study: Collaborator samples came from the United States, Italy and Spain and covered acute and convalescent phases of COVID-19. The prospective study material was composed of cDNA or gDNA derived from T cells, B-cell-depleted T cells, or PBMCs. Deeply sampled blood TCRbeta repertoires from subjects exposed to, actively infected with, or recovered from COVID-19 were included in the dataset. A freely available public database, intended as a resource for researchers studying the immune response to SARS-CoV-2, is where the repertoires were released. The samples were drawn from two sources: the first 160 participants of the ongoing ImmuneRACE study, and 1,200 or so subjects contributed by 6 global collaborators. Nearly every sample came with metadata listing a de-identified subject ID, COVID-19 status, age in years and sex. HLA class I and class II types, where available, came from metadata supplied by the sample provider rather than from assay-based typing.

As for this clone: Its target antigen remains unknown. No per-base quality is available; no much larger clone lies one base away. The same CDR3 can be traced to other DNA sequences in this sample.

One collaborating source in Seattle enrolled patients during active infection and followed them longitudinally through the course of disease. Collaborating institutions collected whole blood in K2EDTA tubes following their own protocols. For TCRbeta analysis, collaborator samples were shipped as frozen whole blood, as isolated PBMCs, or as DNA extracted from either sample type. The immunoSEQ Assay, a bias-controlled multiplex PCR, was used to amplify TCRbeta CDR3 regions from genomic DNA. On the authors' methods: The number of nucleated cells in each sample was estimated from the amplification of reference gene primers within the assay. To quantify the absolute abundance of each unique TCRbeta CDR3 rearrangement, sequence reads were collapsed and filtered. For each sample, productive Simpson clonality was calculated as the square root of Simpson's diversity index across productive rearrangements. The table was pulled from immuneACCESS by TCRdb, which kept in-frame rearrangements only. Such tables lose some clones; where checked, under half of the loss comes from unresolved V genes, and the rest has no known cause. D and trimming come from the DNA, and the V and J calls and clone size come from that table. The sample contains about 320,000 clones, approximately 88% of them found a single time. The ten largest clones take up approximately 1.6% of the sample.

Overall study outcomes, separate from this receptor: How much clinical and demographic metadata was included differed by source and by participant, and the metadata was provided uncurated.

V loses 3 bases, J loses 4 bases, and the germline ends lie 7 bases apart. The germline V gene yields SNHLY for CDR1 and FYNNEI for CDR2. Reading from cysteine to valine, the CDR3 counts 12 amino acids. Kept here is only the CDR3 DNA, which spans 36 bases and is read in frame from base 1. Sequences were obtained from peripheral blood. The sequence derives from a woman in her twenties or thirties with COVID-19, enrolled during active disease. Rearrangement joined TRBV2 to TRBJ2-7, with the D gene not confidently named. CDR3 loop: CASSDLFYEQYV. The sequenced DNA: TGTGCCAGCAGTGACCTGTTTTACGAGCAGTACGTC.